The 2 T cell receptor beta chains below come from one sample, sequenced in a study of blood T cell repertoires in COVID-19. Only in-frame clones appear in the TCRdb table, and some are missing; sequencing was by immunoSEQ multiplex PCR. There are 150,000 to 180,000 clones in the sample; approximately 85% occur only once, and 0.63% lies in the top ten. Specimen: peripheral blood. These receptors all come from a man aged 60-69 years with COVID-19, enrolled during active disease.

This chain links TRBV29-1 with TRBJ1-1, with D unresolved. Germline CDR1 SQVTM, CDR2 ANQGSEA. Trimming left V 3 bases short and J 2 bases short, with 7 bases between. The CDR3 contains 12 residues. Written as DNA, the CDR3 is TGCAGCGTTGATGGGAGAAACACTGAAGCTTTCTTT. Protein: CSVDGRNTEAFF.

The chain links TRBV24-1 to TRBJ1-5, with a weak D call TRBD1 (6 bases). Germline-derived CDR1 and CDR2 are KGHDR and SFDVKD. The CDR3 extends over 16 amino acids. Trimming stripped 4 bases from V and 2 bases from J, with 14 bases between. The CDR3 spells CATSDKGEMGNQPQHF. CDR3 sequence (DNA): TGTGCCACCAGTGACAAGGGGGAAATGGGCAATCAGCCCCAGCATTTT.